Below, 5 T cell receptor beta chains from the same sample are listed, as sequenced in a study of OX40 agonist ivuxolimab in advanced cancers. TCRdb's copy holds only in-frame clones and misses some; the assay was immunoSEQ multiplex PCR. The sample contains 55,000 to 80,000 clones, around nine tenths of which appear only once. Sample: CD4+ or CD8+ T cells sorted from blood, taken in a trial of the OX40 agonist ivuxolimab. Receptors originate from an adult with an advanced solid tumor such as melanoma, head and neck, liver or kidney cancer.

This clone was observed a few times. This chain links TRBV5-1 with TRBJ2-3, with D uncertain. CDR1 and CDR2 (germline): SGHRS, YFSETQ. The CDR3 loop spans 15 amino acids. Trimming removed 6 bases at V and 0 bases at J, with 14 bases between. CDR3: CASKLLLTSTDTQYF. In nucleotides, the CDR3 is TGCGCCAGCAAGTTATTACTAACTAGCACAGATACGCAGTATTTT.

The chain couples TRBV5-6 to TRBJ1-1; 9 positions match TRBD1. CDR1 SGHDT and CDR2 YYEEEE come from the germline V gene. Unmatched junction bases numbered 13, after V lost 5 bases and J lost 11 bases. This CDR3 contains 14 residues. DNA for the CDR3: TGTGCCAGCAGTACGCCTACAGGGGGCCGGGAGGCTTTCTTT. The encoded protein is CASSTPTGGREAFF.

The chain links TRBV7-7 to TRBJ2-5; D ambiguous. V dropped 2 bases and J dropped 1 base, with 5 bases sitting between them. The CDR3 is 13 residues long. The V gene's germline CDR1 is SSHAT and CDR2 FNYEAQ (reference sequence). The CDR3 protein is CASSLFGQETQYF. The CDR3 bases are TGTGCCAGCAGCTTATTCGGCCAAGAGACCCAGTACTTC.

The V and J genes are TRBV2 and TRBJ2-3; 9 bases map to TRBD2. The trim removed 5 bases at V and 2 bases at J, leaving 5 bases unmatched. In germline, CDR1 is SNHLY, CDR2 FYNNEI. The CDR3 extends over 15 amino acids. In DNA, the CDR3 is TGTGCCAGCAGTCCTAGCGGGACTCTCACAGATACGCAGTATTTT. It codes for CASSPSGTLTDTQYF.

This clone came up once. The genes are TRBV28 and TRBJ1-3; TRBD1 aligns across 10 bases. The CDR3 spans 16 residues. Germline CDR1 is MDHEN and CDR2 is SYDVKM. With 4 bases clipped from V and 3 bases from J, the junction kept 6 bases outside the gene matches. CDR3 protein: CASSSPGQGIGNTIYF. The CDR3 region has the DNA TGTGCCAGCAGTTCTCCGGGACAGGGGATTGGAAACACCATATATTTT.